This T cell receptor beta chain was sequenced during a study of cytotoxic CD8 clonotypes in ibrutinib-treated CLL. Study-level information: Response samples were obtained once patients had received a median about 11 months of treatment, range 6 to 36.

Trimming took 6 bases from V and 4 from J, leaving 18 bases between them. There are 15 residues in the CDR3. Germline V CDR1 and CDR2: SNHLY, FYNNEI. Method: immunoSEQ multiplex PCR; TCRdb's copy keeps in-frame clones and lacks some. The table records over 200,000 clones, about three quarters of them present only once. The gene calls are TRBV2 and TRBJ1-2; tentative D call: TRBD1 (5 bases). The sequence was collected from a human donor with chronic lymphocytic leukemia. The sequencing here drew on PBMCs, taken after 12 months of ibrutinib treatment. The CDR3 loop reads CASSRDWKSFYGYTF. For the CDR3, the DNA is TGTGCCAGCAGCCGGGACTGGAAGAGTTTCTATGGCTACACCTTC.